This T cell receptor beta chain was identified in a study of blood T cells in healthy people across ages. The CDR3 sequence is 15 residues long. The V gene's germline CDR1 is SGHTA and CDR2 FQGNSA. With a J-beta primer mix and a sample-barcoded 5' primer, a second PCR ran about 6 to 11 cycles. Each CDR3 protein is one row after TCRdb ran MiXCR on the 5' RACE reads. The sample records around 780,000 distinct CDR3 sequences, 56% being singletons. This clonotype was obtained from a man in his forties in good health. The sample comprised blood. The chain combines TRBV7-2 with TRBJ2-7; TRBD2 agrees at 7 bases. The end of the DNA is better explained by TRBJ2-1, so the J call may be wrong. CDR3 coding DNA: TGTGCCAGCAGCTTGGGGGGGAGTGTGGGCAATGAGCAGTTCTTC. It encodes CASSLGGSVGNEQFF.